This is a list of T cell receptor beta chains from one sample in a study of blood T cell repertoires in COVID-19. Using immunoSEQ multiplex PCR, the repertoire was profiled, and TCRdb retains in-frame clones only, with some absent. The sample yields 150,000 to 200,000 clones, about 88% seen once. Sequenced material: PBMCs or T cells enriched from blood (not recorded which). These receptors all stem from a woman in her forties in a cohort exposed to, infected with or recovered from COVID-19 (not recorded which). CDR3s include the opening cysteine and the closing phenylalanine or tryptophan. Each record gives: D gene, J gene, V gene, clone size, CDR3 protein, CDR3 DNA. A D gene is named only where the DNA matches it firmly. Part of the rows lack a size; the others show once, few, many or a class for expanded clones.

D gene: TRBD2; J gene: TRBJ2-1; V gene: TRBV27; clone size: NA; CDR3 protein: CASSLSILAGGPGEQFF; CDR3 DNA: TGTGCCAGCAGTTTATCAATCCTAGCGGGAGGGCCCGGTGAGCAGTTCTTC
D gene: NA; J gene: TRBJ2-6; V gene: TRBV7-9; clone size: NA; CDR3 protein: CASSLSTGANVLTF; CDR3 DNA: TGTGCCAGCAGCTTGTCAACTGGGGCCAACGTCCTGACTTTC
D gene: NA; J gene: TRBJ1-1; V gene: TRBV2; clone size: once; CDR3 protein: CASSVALMNTEAFF; CDR3 DNA: TGTGCCAGCAGTGTGGCTTTAATGAACACTGAAGCTTTCTTT
D gene: NA; J gene: TRBJ1-4; V gene: TRBV4-3; clone size: NA; CDR3 protein: CASSQGQVGEKLFF; CDR3 DNA: TGCGCCAGCAGCCAAGGGCAGGTTGGGGAAAAACTGTTTTTT
D gene: NA; J gene: TRBJ1-2; V gene: TRBV9; clone size: NA; CDR3 protein: CASSSRGTTHGYTF; CDR3 DNA: TGTGCCAGCAGCTCCCGAGGGACAACCCATGGCTACACCTTC
D gene: NA; J gene: TRBJ1-5; V gene: TRBV23-1; clone size: NA; CDR3 protein: CASSQSMWSQGVVQPQHF; CDR3 DNA: TGCGCCAGCAGTCAATCAATGTGGTCACAGGGTGTTGTTCAGCCCCAGCATTTT
D gene: NA; J gene: TRBJ1-1; V gene: TRBV19; clone size: NA; CDR3 protein: CASSTGVWGTEAFF; CDR3 DNA: TGTGCCAGTAGTACAGGGGTTTGGGGGACTGAAGCTTTCTTT
D gene: TRBD1; J gene: TRBJ2-7; V gene: TRBV29-1; clone size: NA; CDR3 protein: CSVGTGGYEQYF; CDR3 DNA: TGCAGCGTTGGGACAGGGGGCTACGAGCAGTACTTC
D gene: TRBD1; J gene: TRBJ2-1; V gene: TRBV5-6; clone size: NA; CDR3 protein: CASSPTGAPSYNEQFF; CDR3 DNA: TGTGCCAGCAGCCCGACAGGGGCCCCTTCCTACAATGAGCAGTTCTTC
D gene: NA; J gene: TRBJ2-3; V gene: TRBV7-6; clone size: NA; CDR3 protein: CASSLRTQDTQYF; CDR3 DNA: TGTGCCAGCAGCTTACGGACACAAGATACGCAGTATTTT
D gene: NA; J gene: TRBJ2-5; V gene: TRBV24-1; clone size: NA; CDR3 protein: CATSDRTRESGQETQYF; CDR3 DNA: TGTGCCACCAGTGACAGGACTCGGGAGTCCGGTCAAGAGACCCAGTACTTC